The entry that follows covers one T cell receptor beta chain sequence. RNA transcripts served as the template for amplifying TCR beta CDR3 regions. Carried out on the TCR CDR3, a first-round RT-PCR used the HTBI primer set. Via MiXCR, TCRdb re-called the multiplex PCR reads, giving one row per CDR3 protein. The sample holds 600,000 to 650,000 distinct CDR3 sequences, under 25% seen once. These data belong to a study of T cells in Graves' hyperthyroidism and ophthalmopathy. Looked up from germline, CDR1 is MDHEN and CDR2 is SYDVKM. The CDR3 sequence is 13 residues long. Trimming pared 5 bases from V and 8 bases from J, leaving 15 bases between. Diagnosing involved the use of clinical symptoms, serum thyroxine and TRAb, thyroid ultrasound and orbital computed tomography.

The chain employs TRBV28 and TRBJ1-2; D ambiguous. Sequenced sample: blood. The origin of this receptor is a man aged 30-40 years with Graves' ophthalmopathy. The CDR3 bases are TGTGCCAGCAGTCTAGGGTTTCGGCGAGGCTACACCTTC. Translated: CASSLGFRRGYTF.